This T cell receptor (beta chain) derives from a study of identical twins. Overall study results and limits: Some out-of-frame alpha sequences were shared by twins, and these showed excess low generation probability.

Healthy Caucasians supplied all donations. From the 5' RACE reads, TCRdb called clonotypes with MiXCR, one entry per CDR3 protein. The sample lists more than 400,000 distinct CDR3 sequences; 13% to 15% were seen once. This clonotype has ten or more counts. Its specificity is not known. The V end lost 6 bases, the J end lost 0 bases, and 12 bases lay between the germline ends. The CDR3 consists of 14 residues. Per germline, CDR1 SGHDT and CDR2 YYEEEE. The data were also submitted as part of a second study, on yellow fever vaccine responses in identical twins.

The chain is built from TRBV5-6 and TRBJ1-1; the D is unclear. The specimen sequenced was CD4+ T cells sorted from blood. The TCR originated in a woman aged 18-29 years in good health. The chain's CDR3 is CASTRVVMNTEAFF. For the CDR3, the DNA is TGTGCCAGCACCCGGGTCGTCATGAACACTGAAGCTTTCTTT.